This TCR beta chain was observed in a study of T cells in localized non-small cell lung cancer. Study-level results: Median around 60 top-100 tumor clones were shared with paired adjacent lung. Longer overall survival was linked to higher blood T cell density. Heterogeneity stays possible, as sequencing covered only one tumor region.

The trim removed 6 bases at V and 4 bases at J, leaving 4 bases unmatched. CDR3 length: 14 amino acids. The germline V gene encodes CDR1 MNHEY and CDR2 SMNVEV (reference sequence). As to this clone: Its target is not known.

Profiling relied on immunoSEQ multiplex PCR, and the TCRdb table lists in-frame clones only, not all of them. The sample has under 70,000 clones, 86% seen once. The chain couples TRBV27 to TRBJ2-2, with TRBD2 matching over 8 bases. This clonotype was sampled from a woman aged 35 to 69 with stage I lung adenocarcinoma. Material: peripheral blood, obtained before any cancer treatment. This chain's CDR3 is CASSFGLATGELFF. CDR3 in DNA: TGTGCCAGCAGCTTCGGACTAGCCACCGGGGAGCTGTTTTTT.